One sample yielded the 21 T cell receptor beta chains listed below, sequenced in a study of blood T cell repertoires in COVID-19. Profiled with immunoSEQ multiplex PCR; TCRdb holds only in-frame clones, not every one. The sample has some 240,000 clones; approximately 78% are singletons. Sequenced sample: peripheral blood. These receptors all stem from a woman aged 70 to 79 with COVID-19, enrolled during active disease.

CDR3 residues: CATSQHGFNTGELFF. The CDR3 DNA is TGTGCCACCAGCCAGCACGGGTTTAACACCGGGGAGCTGTTTTTT. The rearrangement joins TRBV15 to TRBJ2-2; D call uncertain. The ends were cut back, 5 bases at V and 2 bases at J, with 12 bases in the middle. The CDR3 length is 15 residues. The germline CDR1 and CDR2 sequences are LNHNV and YYDKDF (reference sequence).

V usage is TRBV5-4 and J usage is TRBJ2-1, with 10 bases aligning to TRBD2. CDR3 length: 14 amino acids. V was clipped by 4 bases and J by 9 bases; unmatched bases: 7. CDR1 and CDR2 from the germline V gene are SGHNT and YYREEE (reference sequence). The CDR3 region has the DNA TGTGCCAGCAGCCGGACTAGCGGAAACCTTGAGCAGTTCTTC. It codes for CASSRTSGNLEQFF.

The V and J genes are TRBV6-2 or TRBV6-3 and TRBJ2-1; 8 positions agree with TRBD1. J was trimmed by 2 bases and V by 4 bases; bases with no gene match: 4. This CDR3 is 15 amino acids long. Germline loops: CDR1 MNHEY, CDR2 SVGEGT. CDR3 protein: CASSSWGQAYNEQFF. Written as DNA, the CDR3 is TGTGCCAGCAGTTCGTGGGGACAGGCCTACAATGAGCAGTTCTTC.

This sequence joins TRBV13 and TRBJ2-6; D may be TRBD2 (6 bases). Germline V gives CDR1 PRHDT, CDR2 FYEKMQ (reference sequence). This CDR3 has 15 amino acids. V was cut by 3 bases and J by 9 bases, with 15 bases left in between. The CDR3 sequence: CASSLEGLRSNVLTF. The CDR3 DNA sequence: TGTGCCAGCAGCTTGGAGGGGCTTCGGAGCAACGTCCTGACTTTC.

The chain recombines TRBV7-6 with TRBJ2-2; possibly TRBD2 for D (6 bases). From germline, CDR1 is SGHVS and CDR2 FNYEAQ. The CDR3 contains 16 residues. Trimming cost V 0 bases and J 8 bases, with 16 bases left between them. The CDR3: CASSLAPPGGKGELFF. CDR3 nucleotide sequence: TGTGCCAGCAGCTTAGCGCCCCCCGGCGGGAAGGGGGAGCTGTTTTTT.

V and J are TRBV6-7 and TRBJ2-2, with 11 bases that match TRBD2. TRBV6-7 is an ORF, and what it does is uncertain. The J segment lost 5 bases and the V segment lost 8 bases, leaving 7 bases of the junction unmatched. The CDR3 extends over 15 amino acids. CDR3 DNA: TGTGCCAGCTCCCGGACTAGCGGGCTTACCGGGGAGCTGTTTTTT. Translating gives CASSRTSGLTGELFF.

The V call is TRBV6-5, the J call TRBJ1-6; TRBD1 aligns across 7 bases. CDR3 size: 14 residues. Germline V gene lookup returns CDR1 MNHEY and CDR2 SVGAGI. J gave up 7 bases and V 6 bases, and 6 bases lay outside the gene matches. CDR3 protein: CASRLGQLNSPLHF. The CDR3 coding sequence is TGTGCCAGCAGACTGGGACAGCTGAATTCACCCCTCCACTTT.

In nucleotides, the CDR3 is TGTGCCAGCAGCAAAACGGCGGGGGGTGGCACTGAAGCTTTCTTT. Its protein is CASSKTAGGGTEAFF. The rearrangement uses TRBV21-1 and TRBJ1-1. TRBV21-1 is a pseudogene. The CDR3 sequence is 15 residues long.

The CDR3 region is CASTVAADEQYF. CDR3 sequence (DNA): TGTGCCAGCACCGTAGCAGCGGACGAGCAGTACTTC. The rearrangement links TRBV28 to TRBJ2-7; TRBD2 is a possible D gene (5 bases). The germline V gene encodes CDR1 MDHEN and CDR2 SYDVKM. The V and J ends lost 7 bases and 5 bases respectively, with 12 bases between them. The CDR3 runs to 12 residues.

This clone is medium-sized in the sample. The chain uses TRBV30 and TRBJ1-5; perhaps TRBD1 as D (5 bases). V dropped 3 bases and J dropped 4 bases, with 10 bases sitting between them. From germline, CDR1 is GTSNPN and CDR2 SVGIG (reference sequence). This CDR3 region has 13 residues. CDR3 sequence (DNA): TGTGCCTGGAGAACAGGTGGAAATCAGCCCCAGCATTTT. Protein sequence: CAWRTGGNQPQHF. The full variable domain, completed using reference TRBV30 and TRBJ1-5, is SQTIHQWPATLVQPVGSPLSLECTVEGTSNPNLYWYRQAAGRGLQLLFYSVGIGQISSEVPQNLSASRPQDRQFILSSKKLLLSDSGFYLCAWRTGGNQPQHFGDGTRLSIL.

The table lists this clone with a count of one. This sequence joins TRBV4-1 and TRBJ1-6; no reliable D call. There are 15 residues in the CDR3. Trimming removed 1 base from V and 14 bases from J, with 18 bases in between. CDR1 and CDR2 (germline): MGHRA, YSYEKL. The CDR3 reads CASSQARGPSVALHF. The CDR3, as DNA: TGCGCCAGCAGCCAAGCCCGAGGGCCCTCCGTCGCCCTCCACTTT.

V usage is TRBV5-1 and J usage is TRBJ2-1; 8 bases map to TRBD2. This CDR3 is 14 amino acids long. Trimming at V came to 0 bases and at J to 9 bases, leaving 5 bases not matched to a gene. Germline V lookup: CDR1 SGHRS, CDR2 YFSETQ. CDR3 sequence reads: CASSLAGRVSEQFF. CDR3 DNA sequence: TGCGCCAGCAGCTTGGCCGGGAGGGTAAGTGAGCAGTTCTTC.

This chain uses TRBV5-1 with TRBJ2-2; D uncertain. Germline V CDR1 and CDR2: SGHRS, YFSETQ. V was shortened by 0 bases and J by 0 bases, with 6 bases between the two germline ends. This CDR3 region has 15 residues. CDR3 nucleotides: TGCGCCAGCAGCTTGGGGGCCTCGAACACCGGGGAGCTGTTTTTT. As protein: CASSLGASNTGELFF.

V gene TRBV9 combines with J gene TRBJ2-3; the D gene is possibly TRBD1 (6 bases). Germline loops: CDR1 SGDLS, CDR2 YYNGEE. Trimming stripped 3 bases from V and 2 bases from J, with 16 bases between. The CDR3 has 16 amino acids. CDR3 sequence: CASSERGSSLTDTQYF. As DNA, the CDR3 is TGTGCCAGCAGCGAGAGGGGGAGTAGTCTCACAGATACGCAGTATTTT.

The chain combines TRBV7-2 with TRBJ2-7, with D maybe TRBD1 (5 bases). The V gene lost 5 bases and the J gene lost 2 bases, with 19 bases spanning the gap. The germline V gene encodes CDR1 SGHTA and CDR2 FQGNSA. This CDR3 region has 16 residues. CDR3 protein: CASSPQGTTTAYEQYF. Written as DNA, the CDR3 is TGTGCCAGCAGCCCTCAGGGAACAACAACAGCCTACGAGCAGTACTTC.

V usage is TRBV27 and J usage is TRBJ2-1; 7 bases map to TRBD2. Germline V gives CDR1 MNHEY, CDR2 SMNVEV (reference sequence). The CDR3 is made up of 16 amino acids. The V and J ends lost 3 bases and 5 bases, in that order; junction bases with no gene match: 10. CDR3 in amino acids: CASSFLGLADHNEQFF. The CDR3 bases are TGTGCCAGCAGTTTTTTAGGGCTAGCGGACCACAATGAGCAGTTCTTC.

This chain joins TRBV30 and TRBJ1-5, with 7 bases fitting TRBD1. This CDR3 region has 15 residues. Germline trimming cut 2 bases from V and 1 base from J; bases unmatched to any gene: 5. Germline CDR1 GTSNPN, CDR2 SVGIG (reference sequence). In DNA form, the CDR3 reads TGTGCCTGGAGTCGAACAGGGGAAAGCAATCAGCCCCAGCATTTT. Amino acid sequence: CAWSRTGESNQPQHF.

J is TRBJ2-3 and V is TRBV7-8, with D perhaps matching TRBD2 (6 bases). Germline CDR1 SGHVS, CDR2 FQNEAQ. The CDR3 spans 15 residues. Trimming left V 1 base short and J 4 bases short, with 12 bases between. The CDR3 region has the DNA TGTGCCAGCAGCTTAGACGCGGGATTGGCAGATACGCAGTATTTT. This encodes CASSLDAGLADTQYF.

V usage is TRBV19 and J usage is TRBJ2-6, with no clear D. Germline V gives CDR1 LNHDA, CDR2 SQIVND (reference sequence). This CDR3 spans 14 amino acids. Trimming took off 7 bases at V and 2 bases at J, with 9 bases between the two ends. The CDR3 bases are TGTGCCAGTATCGGAACTACTGGGGCCAACGTCCTGACTTTC. This gives the protein CASIGTTGANVLTF. The variable domain in full, with the rest retrieved from reference TRBV19 and TRBJ2-6, is DGGITQSPKYLFRKEGQNVTLSCEQNLNHDAMYWYRQDPGQGLRLIYYSQIVNDFQKGDIAEGYSVSREKKESFPLTVTSAQKNPTAFYLCASIGTTGANVLTFGAGSRLTVL.

Only a few counts were recorded for this clone. The chain recombines TRBV28 with TRBJ2-1; tentatively, D is TRBD1 (6 bases). With 5 bases removed from V and 4 bases from J, the gap between germline ends came to 12 bases. This CDR3 spans 14 amino acids. Per the germline V gene, CDR1 is MDHEN and CDR2 is SYDVKM. The DNA for the CDR3 is TGTGCCAGCAGTAACCTCGGACAGTACAATGAGCAGTTCTTC. This encodes CASSNLGQYNEQFF.

This chain joins TRBV2 and TRBJ1-2, with no clear D. The germline V and J ends were trimmed by 6 bases and 4 bases, with 9 bases remaining between them. The CDR3 covers 12 residues. Germline assignment: CDR1 SNHLY and CDR2 FYNNEI. As DNA, the CDR3 is TGTGCCAGCAGCCAGGCGACCTATGGCTACACCTTC. This codes for CASSQATYGYTF. The full variable domain, its missing parts supplied by reference TRBV2 and TRBJ1-2, is EPEVTQTPSHQVTQMGQEVILRCVPISNHLYFYWYRQILGQKVEFLVSFYNNEISEKSEIFDDQFSVERPDGSNFTLKIRSTKLEDSAMYFCASSQATYGYTFGSGTRLTVV.